These 26 T cell receptor beta chains share one sample of origin, sequenced in a study of OX40 agonist ivuxolimab in advanced cancers. TCRdb's table, derived via immunoSEQ multiplex PCR, lists solely in-frame clones and lacks some. There are roughly 38,000 clones in the sample; about 82% occur only once, and around 2.9% lies in the top ten. Sequenced here: CD4+ or CD8+ T cells sorted from blood, sampled in a trial of the OX40 agonist ivuxolimab. The source is an adult with an advanced solid tumor such as melanoma, head and neck, liver or kidney cancer.

The rearrangement joins TRBV6-5 to TRBJ1-4, with a weak D call TRBD1 (6 bases). Germline CDR1 is MNHEY and CDR2 is SVGAGI. V shed 4 bases and J shed 5 bases, with 14 bases lying between them. The CDR3 covers 15 residues. The CDR3 DNA follows: TGTGCCAGCAGTTTAGGGGGGGCCGGCAATGAAAAACTGTTTTTT. Protein sequence: CASSLGGAGNEKLFF.

V gene TRBV6-5 combines with J gene TRBJ1-2; D may be TRBD1 (5 bases). From germline, CDR1 is MNHEY and CDR2 SVGAGI. With 0 bases removed from V and 8 bases from J, the gap between germline ends came to 16 bases. The CDR3 runs to 15 residues. For the CDR3, the DNA is TGTGCCAGCAGTTACTCAAGGAAAGGAAGGGGCGGCTACACCTTC. The encoded protein is CASSYSRKGRGGYTF.

This clone was seen only a few times. The chain employs TRBV13 and TRBJ1-2; 7 bases are shared with TRBD1. The CDR3 contains 15 residues. V lost 1 base and J lost 7; bases outside the gene matches: 9. Germline V gives CDR1 PRHDT, CDR2 FYEKMQ (reference sequence). The CDR3 DNA sequence: TGTGCCAGCAGCTTAGATGACAGGGAGAACGGTGGCTACACCTTC. It yields the protein CASSLDDRENGGYTF.

The chain employs TRBV28 and TRBJ1-1; D is ambiguous. V lost 3 bases and J lost 3, with 11 bases in between. Per the germline V gene, CDR1 is MDHEN and CDR2 is SYDVKM. The CDR3 spans 14 residues. CDR3: CASSFLGADTEAFF. Here the CDR3 DNA reads TGTGCCAGCAGTTTTCTGGGCGCGGACACTGAAGCTTTCTTT.

The chain combines TRBV5-8 with TRBJ2-5; D gene uncertain. The DNA end is more similar to TRBJ2-7, so the J call may be wrong. The CDR3 extends over 11 amino acids. Germline V gives CDR1 SGHTS, CDR2 YDEGEE. In DNA form, the CDR3 reads TGTGCCAGCAGCTTCTCCTACGAGCAGTACTTC. Amino acids: CASSFSYEQYF.

The rearrangement links TRBV6-1 to TRBJ2-5; TRBD2 might be the D (5 bases). This CDR3 spans 14 amino acids. Germline V gives CDR1 MNHNS, CDR2 SASEGT. Trimming stripped 0 bases from V and 5 bases from J, with 10 bases between. The CDR3 reads CASSEADGIETQYF. For the CDR3, the DNA is TGTGCCAGCAGTGAAGCTGACGGGATCGAGACCCAGTACTTC.

This clone was counted a single time. The chain employs TRBV19 and TRBJ2-5, with TRBD1 as a possible D gene (6 bases). V was pared by 4 bases and J by 4 bases, with 10 bases between. Germline V gene lookup returns CDR1 LNHDA and CDR2 SQIVND (reference sequence). CDR3 length: 13 residues. The CDR3 region is CASSKGVAETQYF. The CDR3, as DNA: TGTGCCAGTAGTAAGGGGGTTGCAGAGACCCAGTACTTC.

V is TRBV30 and J is TRBJ1-3; possibly TRBD1 for D (6 bases). The CDR3 spans 14 residues. The germline CDR1 and CDR2 sequences are GTSNPN and SVGIG (reference sequence). Trimming removed 3 bases from V and 0 bases from J, with 9 bases in between. This CDR3 is CAWSPGASGNTIYF. DNA for the CDR3: TGTGCCTGGAGCCCAGGGGCCTCTGGAAACACCATATATTTT.

Concerning this clone itself: One end of the junction is discordant with germline, which a read error may explain. The same CDR3 arises from other DNA sequences in this sample as well. This chain uses TRBV29-1 with TRBJ2-7; 9 bases match TRBD1. Germline V gene data show CDR1 as SQVTM and CDR2 as ANQGSEA. The CDR3 has 14 residues. The CDR3 protein is CSVEMGQGMREQYF. CDR3 sequence (DNA): TGCAGTGTTGAAATGGGACAGGGTATGAGGGAGCAGTACTTC.

The chain carries TRBV10-1 and TRBJ1-5, with D possibly TRBD1 on 5 matching bases. V was trimmed by 4 bases and J by 1 base, leaving 14 bases between them. Germline V gene sequence: CDR1 WNHNN, CDR2 SYGVQD (reference sequence). This CDR3 comprises 16 residues. The CDR3 spells CASSGSGTPSNQPQHF. CDR3 nucleotide sequence: TGCGCCAGCAGTGGCTCCGGGACGCCAAGCAATCAGCCCCAGCATTTT.

The V and J genes are TRBV18 and TRBJ2-7; D is ambiguous. The V and J ends lost 3 bases and 9 bases respectively, with 18 bases between them. CDR3 size: 14 residues. Germline assignment: CDR1 KGHSH and CDR2 LQKENI. The CDR3 sequence: CASSPGPAETGQYF. CDR3 DNA: TGTGCCAGCTCACCTGGACCTGCCGAAACGGGGCAGTACTTC.

This clone was seen more than once but under ten times. The V call is TRBV6-1, the J call TRBJ1-5, with TRBD1 matching over 11 bases. The germline CDR1 and CDR2 sequences are MNHNS and SASEGT. This CDR3 is built from 15 residues. Unmatched junction bases numbered 3, after V lost 5 bases and J lost 3 bases. This CDR3 reads CASSPGQGVNQPQHF. The CDR3, as DNA: TGTGCCAGCAGTCCGGGACAGGGGGTCAATCAGCCCCAGCATTTT.

This chain joins TRBV12-5 and TRBJ2-1, with D uncertain. The CDR3 has 12 residues. Germline V gene lookup returns CDR1 LGHNT and CDR2 FRNRAP. The germline V and J ends were trimmed by 7 bases and 6 bases, with 10 bases remaining between them. CDR3 bases: TGTGCTAGTGCCCCGGGTAGCAATGAGCAGTTCTTC. Translation gives CASAPGSNEQFF.

This chain connects TRBV6-1 to TRBJ1-1; weak D call: TRBD1 (5 bases). This CDR3 region has 14 residues. V dropped 4 bases and J dropped 4 bases, with 13 bases sitting between them. The germline V gene has CDR1 MNHNS and CDR2 SASEGT. The CDR3 reads CASSVGTGGTEAFF. The DNA of the CDR3 is TGTGCCAGCAGTGTGGGGACCGGCGGCACTGAAGCTTTCTTT.

This clone was picked up one time. This rearrangement joins TRBV5-8 to TRBJ2-2, with D possibly called TRBD1 or TRBD2 (5 bases each). Germline values: CDR1 SGHTS, CDR2 YDEGEE. The germline V and J ends were trimmed by 6 bases and 4 bases, with 19 bases remaining between them. CDR3 length: 16 residues. The CDR3 here is CASTLFDGGRTGELFF. CDR3 nucleotide sequence: TGTGCCAGCACCCTCTTTGATGGGGGACGCACCGGGGAGCTGTTTTTT.

In this sample, this clone turned up a few times. The rearrangement uses TRBV5-1 and TRBJ1-1, with D possibly TRBD1 on 6 matching bases. Trimming took 3 bases from V and 1 from J, leaving 7 bases between them. CDR3 length equals 13 residues. CDR1 is SGHRS, CDR2 YFSETQ, per germline. CDR3 residues: CASSWTANTEAFF. CDR3 coding DNA: TGCGCCAGCAGCTGGACAGCGAACACTGAAGCTTTCTTT.

V is TRBV6-5 and J is TRBJ2-2; 8 bases match TRBD1. V dropped 7 bases and J dropped 7; count of bases not matched to a gene: 11. Germline CDR1 and CDR2: MNHEY and SVGAGI. CDR3 length: 15 residues. The CDR3 loop reads CASTIGQGRIGELFF. The CDR3 DNA reads TGTGCCAGCACCATAGGACAGGGAAGGATCGGGGAGCTGTTTTTT.

The CDR3 bases are TGTGCCAGCAGTTTGGGGCCAGCTTTACCCCTCCACTTT. Translating it yields CASSLGPALPLHF. V and J are TRBV11-3 and TRBJ1-6; possible D gene TRBD1, 5 bases. The CDR3 sequence is 13 residues long. The germline V gene encodes CDR1 SGHNT and CDR2 YENEEA. Deletions cut 6 bases from V and 12 bases from J, with 15 bases between.

This clone showed up just a few times. The CDR3 DNA follows: TGTGCCAGTAGTTTGGCGGGAGTCGAGCAGTACTTC. Protein: CASSLAGVEQYF. V gene TRBV19 combines with J gene TRBJ2-7; the match to TRBD2 covers 7 bases. Per the germline V gene, CDR1 is LNHDA and CDR2 is SQIVND (reference sequence). The CDR3 has 12 amino acids. J gave up 6 bases and V 5 bases, and 4 bases lay outside the gene matches.

V gene TRBV6-4 combines with J gene TRBJ2-3; TRBD1 aligns across 8 bases. With V trimmed by 6 bases and J by 2 bases, 4 bases remained unmatched. The CDR3 extends over 14 amino acids. CDR1 and CDR2 from the germline V gene are MRHNA and SNTAGT. This CDR3 is CASSRQGITDTQYF. CDR3 coding DNA: TGTGCCAGCAGCCGACAGGGGATCACAGATACGCAGTATTTT.

The chain recombines TRBV5-4 with TRBJ1-4, with unresolved D. The CDR3 runs 13 residues. V was trimmed by 0 bases and J by 5 bases, leaving 5 bases between them. Germline V gene lookup returns CDR1 SGHNT and CDR2 YYREEE (reference sequence). This chain's CDR3 is CASSLGLNEKLFF. The CDR3 DNA reads TGTGCCAGCAGCTTGGGTCTGAATGAAAAACTGTTTTTT.

J is TRBJ1-2 and V is TRBV6-1; 7 positions agree with TRBD1. Germline loops: CDR1 MNHNS, CDR2 SASEGT. The trim removed 9 bases at V and 4 bases at J, leaving 11 bases unmatched. This CDR3 has 14 amino acids. CDR3: CASEKGTALYGYTF. As DNA, the CDR3 is TGTGCCAGTGAAAAGGGGACAGCTCTCTATGGCTACACCTTC.

V usage is TRBV27 and J usage is TRBJ2-3, with 9 bases matching TRBD2. Germline CDR1 is MNHEY and CDR2 is SMNVEV (reference sequence). The V segment lost 2 bases and the J segment 2 bases; nucleotides outside the gene matches: 14. The CDR3 is made up of 19 amino acids. The CDR3 bases are TGTGCCAGCAGTTTACCCCACCGGACTAGCGTACGAAACACAGATACGCAGTATTTT. Translation gives CASSLPHRTSVRNTDTQYF.

The CDR3: CASGTGGGGETQYF. CDR3 DNA: TGCGCCAGTGGGACAGGGGGCGGAGGGGAGACCCAGTACTTC. The chain carries TRBV10-2 and TRBJ2-5; 12 bases fit TRBD1. The CDR3 loop spans 14 amino acids. The V and J ends lost 9 bases and 5 bases, in that order; junction bases with no gene match: 7. Germline V gene sequence: CDR1 WSHSY, CDR2 SAAADI.

This clone has a single count. The chain couples TRBV14 to TRBJ1-2, with D maybe TRBD1 (5 bases). This CDR3 comprises 13 residues. V was pared by 3 bases and J by 4 bases, with 9 bases between. CDR1 is SGHDN and CDR2 is FVKESK in the germline V gene. Here the CDR3 DNA reads TGTGCCAGCAGCCAGGGGCAGAGCTATGGCTACACCTTC. Its protein product is CASSQGQSYGYTF.

The gene calls are TRBV7-8 and TRBJ2-5; 7 nucleotides line up with TRBD2. The germline V gene has CDR1 SGHVS and CDR2 FQNEAQ. V dropped 2 bases and J dropped 7; count of bases not matched to a gene: 13. This CDR3 is built from 16 residues. CDR3 DNA sequence: TGTGCCAGCAGCTTAAGTCGGGGGAGGGCTAGAGGGACCCAGTACTTC. Amino acids: CASSLSRGRARGTQYF. The entire variable domain, with the rest obtained from reference TRBV7-8 and TRBJ2-5, is as follows: GAGVSQSPRYKVAKRGQDVALRCDPISGHVSLFWYQQALGQGPEFLTYFQNEAQLDKSGLPSDRFFAERPEGSVSTLKIQRTQQEDSAVYLCASSLSRGRARGTQYFGPGTRLLVL.